The 30 T cell receptor delta chains below were found in one sample sequenced in a study of DNA immune sequencing with unique molecular identifiers. Genomic DNA underwent 32-plex PCR targeting all 8 TRDV and 4 TRDJ genes. Adapter PCR followed approximately 3 barcoding PCR cycles that attached a 12-nucleotide UMI. TCRdb re-analyzed the multiplex PCR reads via CATT. This table holds about 720 delta-chain clones, less than 10% found once. Specimen: gamma-delta T cells from PBMCs. The origin of the receptors is a human donor in good health.

Concerning this clone itself: A far bigger clonotype differs at one base, so this is likely a read error. Although no V gene was called, TRDJ1 is the J gene; TRDD3, the table's D call, lacks a check against the DNA. CDR3 size: 21 residues. DNA for the CDR3: TGTGCATGTGACACCGTCCTACGGCCAGTAACTGGGGGATCTCACACCGATAAACTCATCTTT. This sequence encodes CACDTVLRPVTGGSHTDKLIF.

The table lists this clone with a few counts. This likely reflects a read error, since a far larger clone is one base away. The rearrangement uses TRDV2 and TRDJ1; the match to TRDD3 covers 7 bases. From germline, CDR1 is GEAIGNYY and CDR2 EKD. Unmatched junction bases numbered 6, after V lost 1 base and J lost 5 bases. This CDR3 contains 14 residues. CDR3 nucleotides: TGTGCCTGTGACACAATAGGCTGGGGGGATAAACTCATCTTT. Translating gives CACDTIGWGDKLIF.

As concerns this clone: The translation of this DNA and the TCRdb protein of a much larger clone differ at residue 7, probably owing to a read error; the protein shown here is translated from the DNA. No V gene call was produced; the J gene was TRDJ3; TRDD3 is the table's D call, not checked against the DNA. This CDR3 has 18 amino acids. The CDR3 DNA sequence: TGTGCCTGTGACCCCACTTGGGGCCCTTCCTGGGACACCCGACAGATGTTTTTC. It translates to CACDPTWGPSWDTRQMFF.

As concerns this clone: One base separates it from a far larger clone, so it is likely a read error. The chain joins TRDV2 to TRDJ1; D is possibly TRDD3 (5 bases). CDR1 GEAIGNYY and CDR2 EKD come from the germline V gene. V dropped 2 bases and J dropped 7 bases, with 19 bases sitting between them. The CDR3 consists of 15 residues. The CDR3 protein is CACDILGKPGSKLIF. CDR3 nucleotides: TGTGCCTGTGACATCTTGGGGAAGCCAGGGAGTAAACTCATCTTT.

As regards this clone: A far more abundant clone sits one base away, making this likely a read error. The chain combines TRDV2 with TRDJ3, with 7 nucleotides matching TRDD3. V was clipped by 3 bases and J by 0 bases; unmatched bases: 13. This CDR3 has 20 residues. CDR1 and CDR2 from the germline V gene are GEAIGNYY and EKD. The CDR3 DNA reads as TGTGCCTGTGACTTTGTTTTGGGGGAGCTGAGCTCCTGGGACACCCGACAGATGTTTTTC. As protein: CACDFVLGELSSWDTRQMFF.

This clone is classed as medium-sized. The rearrangement joins TRDV2 to TRDJ1; D gene unclear. Germline lookup yields CDR1 GEAIGNYY and CDR2 EKD. The CDR3 has 14 residues. V was shortened by 3 bases and J by 3 bases, with 13 bases between the two germline ends. The CDR3 DNA is TGTGCCTGTGACCTCCTGCCTGCCGCCGATAAACTCATCTTT. Translating gives CACDLLPAADKLIF.

By sample share, this clone is hyperexpanded (1% or more). This specimen includes other DNA sequences encoding the same CDR3. The rearrangement joins TRDV2 to TRDJ1, with TRDD3 as a possible D gene (5 bases). Germline CDR1 is GEAIGNYY and CDR2 is EKD. V lost 3 bases and J 0 bases, leaving 13 bases between the germline ends. The CDR3 length is 15 residues. The CDR3 here is CACDQLASYTDKLIF. The CDR3 region has the DNA TGTGCCTGTGACCAACTGGCGTCGTACACCGATAAACTCATCTTT.

There is no V gene call, and the J gene is TRDJ3; the table assigns TRDD3, which was not confirmed against the DNA. The CDR3 runs to 18 residues. The CDR3 is CACDTAGISSWDTRQMFF. The CDR3 bases are TGTGCCTGTGACACCGCCGGGATCTCCTCCTGGGACACCCGACAGATGTTTTTC.

Comments on this clone: Additional DNA sequences in this sample encode the identical CDR3. The J gene is TRDJ1, the V gene TRDV1; the D call may be TRDD1 or TRDD3 (5 bases each). The J gene was not available in TCRdb and was assigned here by matching the DNA to germline segments. The CDR3 is 24 residues long. Germline values: CDR1 TSWWSYY, CDR2 QGS. Trimming cost V 1 base and J 0 bases, with 36 bases left between them. CDR3: CALGEPQAGARGSRSGKYTDKLIF. The CDR3 nucleotides read TGTGCTCTTGGGGAACCTCAAGCCGGGGCCAGGGGGTCCCGATCGGGGAAATACACCGATAAACTCATCTTT.

In regard to this clone: The amino acid sequence in TCRdb belongs to a much larger clone and departs from this DNA's translation at residue 14, likely a sequencing read error; the sequence shown is translated from the DNA. Here the CDR3 reads CACDPLGLVSEDKPIF. As DNA, the CDR3 is TGTGCCTGTGACCCTCTTGGGTTGGTGAGTGAGGATAAACCCATCTTT. This chain uses TRDV2 with TRDJ1, with D tentatively TRDD3 (5 bases). The CDR3 runs to 16 residues. CDR1 and CDR2 (germline): GEAIGNYY, EKD.

This clone was detected only a few times. V gene TRAV38-2/DV8 combines with J gene TRDJ1; no clear D. The CDR3 consists of 15 residues. Germline CDR1 and CDR2: TSESDYY and QEAYKQQN. The CDR3 is CAPHSLVRYTDKLIF. The CDR3 nucleotides are TGTGCACCCCATTCCCTTGTGCGGTACACCGATAAACTCATCTTT.

This clone came up a few times. The V gene is TRDV2, the J gene TRDJ2; 9 bases fit TRDD3. Germline CDR1 GEAIGNYY, CDR2 EKD. This CDR3 has 21 amino acids. V shed 2 bases and J 2 bases; nucleotides not matched to a gene: 20. The CDR3 nucleotides read TGTGCCTGTGACAAAGTACCCACTGGGGGACCTTCCGAGTCATTGACAGCACAACTCTTCTTT. Translating it yields CACDKVPTGGPSESLTAQLFF.

Only a few counts were recorded for this clone. V gene TRDV2 combines with J gene TRDJ1; 8 bases map to TRDD2. Per the germline V gene, CDR1 is GEAIGNYY and CDR2 is EKD. Trimming removed 3 bases from V and 4 bases from J; junction bases left unmatched: 15. The CDR3 is made up of 17 amino acids. CDR3 DNA: TGTGCCTGTGACGGTCTTCCTACGCACGATACGGTCGATAAACTCATCTTT. The encoded protein is CACDGLPTHDTVDKLIF.

This clone has more than one count but fewer than ten. Only one base separates this from a far larger clonotype, so it likely reflects a read error. This same CDR3 is encoded by further DNA sequences in the sample. This chain uses TRDV2 with TRDJ3, with 8 bases aligning to TRDD3. The CDR3 runs 20 residues. In germline, CDR1 is GEAIGNYY, CDR2 EKD. V shed 3 bases, J shed 0 bases, and the junction held 12 bases outside the gene matches. The CDR3 DNA reads as TGTGCCTGTGACTTTGTTCTGGGGGAGCCGAGCTCCTGGGACACCCGACAGATGTTTTTC. Its translation is CACDFVLGEPSSWDTRQMFF.

Concerning this clone: A read error is the likely source, as a far larger clone sits one nucleotide away. The CDR3 here is CACDTLGDTPYTGKLIF. Here the CDR3 DNA reads TGTGCCTGTGACACACTGGGGGATACGCCATACACCGGTAAACTCATCTTT. This chain connects TRDV2 to TRDJ1; 13 bases are a match to TRDD3. Per the germline V gene, CDR1 is GEAIGNYY and CDR2 is EKD. The CDR3 totals 17 residues.

Worth noting for this clone: One base separates it from a far larger clone, so it is likely a read error. The same CDR3 also results from other DNA sequences found in this sample. The rearrangement joins TRDV2 to TRDJ1; tentative D call: TRDD3 (6 bases). Germline V CDR1 and CDR2: GEAIGNYY, EKD. Between the trimmed V and J ends, which lost 3 bases and 0 bases, there was a span of 22 bases. The CDR3 loop spans 18 amino acids. CDR3 region: CACDPLEGGTQYTDKLIF. The CDR3 bases are TGTGCCTGTGACCCGCTCGAAGGGGGGACCCAGTACACCGATAAACTCATCTTT.

On this clone: This sequence is one base from a far larger clone and is likely a read error. Other DNA sequences in the sample encode the same CDR3. The rearrangement joins TRAV29/DV5 to TRDJ1; 8 bases agree with TRDD3. Germline matching of the DNA provided the J gene here, since TCRdb leaves it blank. The CDR3 runs to 26 residues. Germline-derived CDR1 and CDR2 are NSMFDY and ISSIKDK. The CDR3 DNA reads TGCAGTGTACTCCTGTGCAGCATCGTCCCGTTCAGTCGGTTCATACTGGGGGTCCCTTACACCGATAAACTCATCTTT. Translated, it gives CSVLLCSIVPFSRFILGVPYTDKLIF.

This clone appeared a few times. This sequence joins TRDV2 and TRDJ1; 9 bases are a match to TRDD3. V dropped 0 bases and J dropped 3; count of bases not matched to a gene: 7. CDR1 and CDR2 from the germline V gene are GEAIGNYY and EKD. The CDR3 has 16 residues. The CDR3 loop is CACDTLVGDKSDKLIF. CDR3 DNA: TGTGCCTGTGACACCCTAGTGGGGGATAAGTCCGATAAACTCATCTTT.

By share, this clone counts as large. This chain uses TRDV2 with TRDJ1; D unresolved. The germline gives CDR1 GEAIGNYY, CDR2 EKD. This CDR3 region has 17 residues. Trimming cost V 0 bases and J 0 bases, with 16 bases left between them. The CDR3 DNA reads as TGTGCCTGTGACACCCTGTCGATGCAGGGGTACACCGATAAACTCATCTTT. It specifies CACDTLSMQGYTDKLIF.

With respect to this clone: A read error is the likely source, as a far larger clone sits one nucleotide away. The rearrangement uses TRDV1 and TRDJ1; 8 bases match TRDD3. TCRdb does not report a J gene; here it was assigned by matching the DNA to germline references. This CDR3 contains 25 residues. Looked up from germline, CDR1 is TSWWSYY and CDR2 is QGS. With V trimmed by 8 bases and J by 0 bases, 38 bases remained unmatched. The CDR3 region is CALRPRLRKGVTGYVGSPYTDKLIF. The CDR3 DNA sequence: TGTGCTCTTAGGCCCCGTCTTCGTAAGGGAGTGACGGGATACGTTGGGAGTCCATACACCGATAAACTCATCTTT.

The chain joins TRDV1 to TRDJ1; D perhaps matches TRDD3 (5 bases). Because TCRdb records no J gene, it was assigned here through a match of the DNA to germline. Trimming cost V 0 bases and J 3 bases, with 50 bases left between them. Germline CDR1 TSWWSYY, CDR2 QGS. There are 28 residues in the CDR3. The CDR3 loop reads CALGELIAGGLLPTWDLPYGACPDKLIF. Written as DNA, the CDR3 is TGTGCTCTTGGGGAACTCATTGCCGGCGGCCTATTACCGACGTGGGATTTACCTTACGGGGCCTGCCCCGATAAACTCATCTTT.

To note about this clone: With only one base between it and a far larger clone, this is likely a read error. The gene calls are TRDV1 and TRDJ1; 7 nucleotides match TRDD3. TCRdb supplies no J gene; here it was assigned by aligning the nucleotide sequence to germline. Germline CDR1 and CDR2: TSWWSYY and QGS. The V gene end was trimmed by 5 bases and the J gene end by 0 bases; junction bases not matched to a gene: 36. The CDR3 is made up of 25 amino acids. The CDR3 sequence is CALGPRLRKGVTGYVGSPYTDKLIF. DNA of the CDR3: TGTGCTCTTGGGCCCCGTCTTCGTAAGGGAGTGACAGGATACGTTGGGAGTCCATACACCGATAAACTCATCTTT.

Turning to this clone: Other DNA sequences within the sample encode an identical CDR3. DNA of the CDR3: TGTGCCTGTGACACCGCAAGTACTGGGGGTTTCCGAATTCCCGTACCCACCGATAAACTCATCTTT. Translation: CACDTASTGGFRIPVPTDKLIF. The J gene call is TRDJ1, but no V gene call exists; the table's D gene call, TRDD3, was not cross checked with the DNA. This CDR3 contains 22 residues.

A few counts support this clone. TCRdb's protein, taken from a much larger clone, differs from this DNA's translation at residue 5, likely owing to a read error; the protein displayed comes from the DNA. For the CDR3, the DNA is TGTGCCTGTGACCTTCTTGGGTTGGTGAGTGAGGATAAACTCATCTTT. Translating it yields CACDLLGLVSEDKLIF. V and J are TRDV2 and TRDJ1; D gene unclear. Germline CDR1 and CDR2: GEAIGNYY and EKD. V was cut by 3 bases and J by 5 bases, with 21 bases left in between. The CDR3 sequence is 16 residues long.

A few counts support this clone. A far larger clone is a single base away, which makes a read error likely. Distinct nucleotide sequences in the sample also encode this CDR3. This sequence joins TRDV2 and TRDJ1; D is ambiguous. This CDR3 has 16 amino acids. V lost 4 bases and J lost 5, with 22 bases in between. CDR1 is GEAIGNYY, CDR2 EKD, per germline. This CDR3 is CACDPLGLVSEDKLIF. The DNA for the CDR3 is TGTGCCTGTGATCCTCTTGGGTTGGTGAGTGAGGATAAACTCATCTTT.

To note about this clone: The protein that TCRdb holds for this DNA derives from a much larger clone and differs from the translated DNA at residue 8, which likely indicates a read error; the protein shown here is translated from the DNA. The chain links TRDV2 to TRDJ3, with no clear D. The CDR3 extends over 20 amino acids. The V and J ends lost 3 bases and 0 bases respectively, with 20 bases between them. From germline, CDR1 is GEAIGNYY and CDR2 EKD. In DNA, the CDR3 is TGTGCCTGTGACTTTGTTTTGGAGGAGCCGAGCTCCTGGGACACCCGACAGATGTTTTTC. This codes for CACDFVLEEPSSWDTRQMFF.

On this clone itself: It is likely a read error: a sequence one base away is far more abundant. Other nucleotide sequences from this sample produce the same CDR3. The rearrangement uses TRDV2 and TRDJ3; TRDD3 matches 7 bases. This CDR3 contains 20 residues. CDR1 is GEAIGNYY and CDR2 is EKD in the germline V gene. V was clipped by 3 bases and J by 4 bases; unmatched bases: 17. The CDR3 nucleotides read TGTGCCTGTGACTTTGTTTTGGGGGAGCCGAGCTCATGGGACACCCGACAGATGTTTTTC. The encoded protein is CACDFVLGEPSSWDTRQMFF.

A word on this clone: Given a far larger clone just one base away, this is likely a sequencing read error. The chain combines TRDV2 with TRDJ1, with TRDD3 matching over 10 bases. Germline V CDR1 and CDR2: GEAIGNYY, EKD. CDR3 size: 19 residues. J lost 7 bases, V lost 0 bases, and 19 bases had no gene match. The CDR3 sequence: CACDTAAVLGDDGVPKLIF. CDR3 nucleotides: TGTGCCTGTGACACCGCAGCGGTACTGGGGGATGACGGAGTTCCTAAACTCATCTTT.

This clone is large in the sample. The DNA is left out, because the CDR3 cannot be placed on it with certainty; the CDR3 is given as TCRdb lists it. At the DNA level, this CDR3 is encoded by other sequences in the same sample as well. The CDR3 sequence: CSVLLCSIVPFSRFILGVPYTDKLIF. For the V gene the call is TRAV29/DV5; the J gene has no call; whether TRDD3, the table's D call, matches the DNA was not checked. The CDR3 has 26 amino acids, counting both end residues. Germline V CDR1 and CDR2: NSMFDY, ISSIKDK.

On this clone itself: This likely stems from a read error, as it lies one base from a far larger clone. No DNA is shown, since the ends of the CDR3 on it are uncertain; the CDR3 is the one TCRdb lists. Other DNA sequences from this sample encode an identical CDR3 as well. The V segment is TRAV29/DV5, and no J call was made; the D segment call TRDD3 is taken from the table without a DNA check. The CDR3 extends over 26 residues, inclusive of both ends. The germline gives CDR1 NSMFDY, CDR2 ISSIKDK. The CDR3 region is CSVLLCSIVPFSRFILGVPYTDKLIF.